This T cell receptor beta chain was obtained from a study of T cell responses to AZD1222 COVID-19 vaccine. Findings and limits, study-wide: Reports indicate that nearly half of spike-specific TCRs are directed at unmutated variant regions. Across spike, vaccine-associated CD4 TCRs were found, dominant at 160-218 and 743-854. Females outnumbered males among donors, who were mostly white British; clonal diversity was possibly underestimated. Baseline seropositives among AZD1222 recipients totaled only six or seven.

Germline V gene sequence: CDR1 MNHEY, CDR2 SVGEGT. CDR3 length: 14 residues. Deletions cut 0 bases from V and 2 bases from J, with 7 bases between. Using immunoSEQ multiplex PCR, the repertoire was profiled, and TCRdb retains in-frame clones only, with some absent. This sample carries about 140,000 clones, about 89% of them seen once, and the ten largest clones take roughly 1.2%. For this clone: Antigen unknown.

Sequencing was performed on peripheral blood, taken 28 days after the second AZD1222 dose. This TCR came from an adult who received the AZD1222 COVID-19 vaccine. The chain employs TRBV6-2 or TRBV6-3 and TRBJ1-2; no clear D. CDR3 nucleotide sequence: TGTGCCAGCAGTTACTCTGAGGTCAACTATGGCTACACCTTC. This translates into CASSYSEVNYGYTF.